The entry below describes one T cell receptor (beta chain). Its specificity is not known. PCR was performed using 60 Vbeta and 13 Jbeta primers. This table comes from immunoSEQ multiplex PCR, and its TCRdb copy is limited to in-frame clones, with some not included. This sample has 95,000 to 150,000 clones, with around 67% found just once. The data were taken from a study of cytomegalovirus exposure and HLA in healthy donors. General study points: Cytomegalovirus status was reportedly diagnosed by the classifier with high sensitivity and specificity.

V trimming: 2 bases; J trimming: 6 bases; junction bases outside the gene matches: 7. The CDR3 extends over 15 amino acids. Germline CDR1 and CDR2: LNHDA and SQIVND (reference sequence). What was sequenced was PBMCs. This sequence was found in a woman in her forties in good health and CMV-seronegative. The rearrangement links TRBV19 to TRBJ2-1; TRBD2 aligns across 7 bases. CDR3 loop: CASSILAAEGNEQFF. The CDR3 DNA follows: TGTGCCAGTAGTATACTAGCGGCTGAGGGCAATGAGCAGTTCTTC.